What follows are 8 T cell receptor beta chains derived from one specimen sequenced in a study of T cell repertoires in cytomegalovirus infection. Each CDR3 protein is one row after TCRdb ran MiXCR on the reads. The table includes 340,000 or so distinct CDR3 sequences, 25% detected once. Their antigen targets remain unknown. The sample consisted of cultured PBMCs, taken from culture after CMV antigen stimulation. These receptors were taken from a human donor in good health (CMV status not recorded). Some clones in this sample may be carry-over from other donors' samples.

The J gene is TRBJ2-5, the V gene TRBV3-1; D is ambiguous. This CDR3 region has 15 residues. Trimming took 0 bases from V and 1 from J, leaving 9 bases between them. The germline V gene has CDR1 LGHDT and CDR2 YNNKEL (reference sequence). The CDR3 coding sequence is TGTGCCAGCAGCCAAGATTCGGCAGTCCAAGAGACCCAGTACTTC. Amino acid sequence: CASSQDSAVQETQYF.

This clonotype was counted a few times. V and J are TRBV4-1 and TRBJ2-7; D might be TRBD2 (5 bases). The V end lost 4 bases, the J end lost 0 bases, and 16 bases lay between the germline ends. The length of the CDR3 is 16 residues. Germline CDR1 MGHRA, CDR2 YSYEKL. CDR3 DNA sequence: TGCGCCAGCAGCCTTTCTGGACTCACCCCCTCCTACGAGCAGTACTTC. Encoded protein: CASSLSGLTPSYEQYF.

This clonotype appeared many times. The rearrangement uses TRBV5-1 and TRBJ2-1; D gene ambiguous. Trimming pared 2 bases from V and 4 bases from J, leaving 13 bases between. In germline, CDR1 is SGHRS, CDR2 YFSETQ. The CDR3 length is 15 residues. CDR3 coding DNA: TGCGCCAGCAGCTTTAACAGTGGAACATACAATGAGCAGTTCTTC. It yields the protein CASSFNSGTYNEQFF.

This clonotype came up many times. V gene TRBV5-1 combines with J gene TRBJ1-3; D might be TRBD1 (5 bases). Deletions cut 1 base from V and 11 bases from J, with 19 bases between. The CDR3 spans 15 residues. The germline gives CDR1 SGHRS, CDR2 YFSETQ. CDR3 DNA sequence: TGCGCCAGCAGCTTGCAGGGCACGGCGGGAACCGCCATATATTTT. Translated, it gives CASSLQGTAGTAIYF.

This clonotype was counted ten times or more. The rearrangement uses TRBV7-2 and TRBJ1-2; tentative D call: TRBD1 (5 bases). The CDR3 totals 14 residues. Looked up from germline, CDR1 is SGHTA and CDR2 is FQGNSA. The ends were cut back, 4 bases at V and 1 base at J, with 10 bases in the middle. CDR3 protein: CASSSGPLNYGYTF. The CDR3 bases are TGTGCCAGCAGCTCGGGACCTCTTAACTATGGCTACACCTTC.

V and J are TRBV5-1 and TRBJ2-5; the D is unclear. This CDR3 is built from 14 residues. The V and J ends lost 5 bases and 5 bases respectively, with 16 bases between them. The V gene's germline CDR1 is SGHRS and CDR2 YFSETQ. CDR3: CASSLRANQETQYF. CDR3 nucleotide sequence: TGCGCCAGCAGTCTAAGGGCAAATCAGGAGACCCAGTACTTC.

In its sample, this clonotype was seen many times. The V call is TRBV7-2, the J call TRBJ2-5; TRBD1 agrees at 9 bases. Unmatched junction bases numbered 6, after V lost 2 bases and J lost 5 bases. The germline V gene encodes CDR1 SGHTA and CDR2 FQGNSA. The CDR3 consists of 15 residues. The CDR3: CASSLNRGPRETQYF. The CDR3 DNA reads as TGTGCCAGCAGCTTAAACAGGGGGCCTCGGGAGACCCAGTACTTC.

There are a few counts of this clonotype. The V and J genes are TRBV7-2 and TRBJ2-7, with TRBD2 identical over 9 bases. The CDR3 has 15 amino acids. V shed 5 bases, J shed 2 bases, and the junction held 7 bases outside the gene matches. CDR1 is SGHTA, CDR2 FQGNSA, per germline. The CDR3 spells CASSRTSEDPYEQYV. In DNA, the CDR3 is TGTGCCAGCAGCAGGACTAGCGAAGATCCCTACGAGCAGTACGTC.